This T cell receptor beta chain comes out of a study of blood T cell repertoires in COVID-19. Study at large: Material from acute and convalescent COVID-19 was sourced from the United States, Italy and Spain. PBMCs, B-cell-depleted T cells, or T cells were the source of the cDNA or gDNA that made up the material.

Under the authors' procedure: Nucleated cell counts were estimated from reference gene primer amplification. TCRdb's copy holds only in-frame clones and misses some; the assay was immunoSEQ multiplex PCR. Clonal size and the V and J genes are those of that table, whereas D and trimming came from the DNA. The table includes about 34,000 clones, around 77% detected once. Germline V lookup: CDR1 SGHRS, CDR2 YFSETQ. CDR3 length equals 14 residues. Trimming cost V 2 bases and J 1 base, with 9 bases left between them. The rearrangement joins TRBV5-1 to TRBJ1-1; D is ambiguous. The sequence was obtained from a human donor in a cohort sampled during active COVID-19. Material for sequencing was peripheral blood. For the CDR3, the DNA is TGCGCCAGCAGCTTTCTAAACCCGAACACTGAAGCTTTCTTT. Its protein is CASSFLNPNTEAFF.